Each of the 26 T cell receptor beta chains below was sequenced from the same sample in a study of human T cells and chemical hapten exposure. TCRdb re-analysed the RACE reads in MiXCR, keeping a single row per CDR3 protein. Altogether approximately 160,000 distinct CDR3 sequences are present, 25% to 35% being singletons, with the ten largest covering 2.1%. Documented time point: patch test 3, about 24 weeks after DPC sensitization. Treatment of the sample: therapeutic diphenylcyclopropenone sensitization with weekly scalp DPC. The starting material was whole blood, obtained in connection with sensitization to the hapten diphenylcyclopropenone (DPC). The receptor set was obtained from a woman aged 18-29 years with alopecia areata. Some clones in this sample may be carry-over from other donors' samples.

This chain uses TRBV27 with TRBJ2-1, with 7 bases identical to TRBD1. The CDR3 length is 15 residues. V lost 7 bases and J lost 10; bases outside the gene matches: 16. From germline, CDR1 is MNHEY and CDR2 SMNVEV (reference sequence). The CDR3 bases are TGTGCCAGCAACATAGGGACAGTTCGCCGCAAGGAGCAGTTCTTC. Its protein is CASNIGTVRRKEQFF.

This chain connects TRBV7-2 to TRBJ2-1; D uncertain. V lost 2 bases to trimming and J lost 8 bases, with 4 bases between them. CDR1 and CDR2 (germline): SGHTA, FQGNSA. The CDR3 contains 11 residues. The CDR3 region has the DNA TGTGCCAGCAGCTTACTATATGAGCAGTTCTTC. Its protein is CASSLLYEQFF.

This clonotype was detected many times. The chain employs TRBV25-1 and TRBJ2-2; weak D call: TRBD2 (6 bases). There are 13 residues in the CDR3. CDR1 and CDR2 (germline): MGHDK, SYGVNS. V lost 4 bases to trimming and J lost 5 bases, with 8 bases between them. The CDR3 loop reads CASSGGGTGELFF. The DNA for the CDR3 is TGTGCCAGCAGTGGTGGGGGGACCGGGGAGCTGTTTTTT.

The chain recombines TRBV7-3 with TRBJ2-1, with a weak D call TRBD1 (5 bases). Trimming removed 5 bases at V and 0 bases at J, with 11 bases between. This CDR3 has 15 residues. Germline lookup yields CDR1 SGHTA and CDR2 FQGTGA. The chain's CDR3 is CASSPGRGSYNEQFF. The CDR3 nucleotides are TGTGCCAGCAGCCCCGGAAGGGGCTCCTACAATGAGCAGTTCTTC.

The genes are TRBV5-1 and TRBJ2-3; D not certain. The CDR3 contains 16 residues. V gave up 0 bases and J gave up 0 bases, with 11 bases separating them. Germline V gene lookup returns CDR1 SGHRS and CDR2 YFSETQ. DNA for the CDR3: TGCGCCAGCAGCTTGGCCCCTCTATCGAGCACAGATACGCAGTATTTT. Encoded protein: CASSLAPLSSTDTQYF. Based on the CDR3 plus reference TRBV5-1 and TRBJ2-3, the full variable domain is KAGVTQTPRYLIKTRGQQVTLSCSPISGHRSVSWYQQTPGQGLQFLFEYFSETQRNKGNFPGRFSGRQFSNSRSEMNVSTLELGDSALYLCASSLAPLSSTDTQYFGPGTRLTVL.

This clonotype was seen a handful of times. V usage is TRBV7-9 and J usage is TRBJ1-1; maybe TRBD1 (6 bases). Germline V gene lookup returns CDR1 SEHNR and CDR2 FQNEAQ (reference sequence). Trimming cost V 5 bases and J 4 bases, with 11 bases left between them. The CDR3 is 13 amino acids. The chain's CDR3 is CASSRQGGTEAFF. The CDR3 DNA follows: TGTGCCAGCAGCCGACAAGGGGGCACTGAAGCTTTCTTT. The variable domain in full, with the rest retrieved from reference TRBV7-9 and TRBJ1-1, is DTGVSQNPRHKITKRGQNVTFRCDPISEHNRLYWYRQTLGQGPEFLTYFQNEAQLEKSRLLSDRFSAERPKGSFSTLEIQRTEQGDSAMYLCASSRQGGTEAFFGQGTRLTVV.

The chain recombines TRBV2 with TRBJ2-5; D remains ambiguous. The CDR3 consists of 11 residues. With 1 base removed from V and 3 bases from J, the gap between germline ends came to 0 bases. Germline V gene lookup returns CDR1 SNHLY and CDR2 FYNNEI. As DNA, the CDR3 is TGTGCCAGCAGTGAAGAAGAGACCCAGTACTTC. It translates to CASSEEETQYF.

This clonotype was counted between two and nine times. The rearrangement links TRBV7-9 to TRBJ1-5; possible D gene TRBD1, 6 bases. CDR1 is SEHNR and CDR2 is FQNEAQ in the germline V gene (reference sequence). This CDR3 is 13 amino acids long. The germline V and J ends were trimmed by 5 bases and 9 bases, with 14 bases remaining between them. DNA of the CDR3: TGTGCCAGCAGCGCTTACAGGGAAGGGCCCCAGCATTTT. Amino acid sequence: CASSAYREGPQHF.

The rearrangement joins TRBV29-1 to TRBJ2-1; no definite D call. The germline gives CDR1 SQVTM, CDR2 ANQGSEA. The CDR3 has 12 residues. The ends were cut back, 4 bases at V and 7 bases at J, with 11 bases in the middle. The CDR3 protein is CSVVRASNEQFF. The CDR3 DNA follows: TGCAGCGTTGTGCGAGCGAGTAATGAGCAGTTCTTC.

The gene calls are TRBV21-1 and TRBJ1-4; no check of the table's D call, TRBD1, against the DNA was made. TRBV21-1 is described as a pseudogene. The CDR3 has 16 residues. The CDR3 DNA is TGTGCCAGCAGCAGACAGGACAGGGCGATTAATGAAAAACTGTTTTTT. Translating gives CASSRQDRAINEKLFF.

The chain has TRBV7-2 and TRBJ2-7; maybe TRBD2 (6 bases). CDR1 is SGHTA, CDR2 FQGNSA, per germline. The CDR3 is 14 residues long. V lost 6 bases and J 2 bases, leaving 14 bases between the germline ends. CDR3 region: CASRPGGVPYEQYF. In DNA form, the CDR3 reads TGTGCCAGCAGACCAGGAGGGGTGCCCTACGAGCAGTACTTC.

This chain uses TRBV7-9 with TRBJ2-3; 12 bases align to TRBD2. Germline values: CDR1 SEHNR, CDR2 FQNEAQ (reference sequence). J gave up 4 bases and V 5 bases, and 10 bases lay outside the gene matches. This CDR3 has 17 amino acids. This CDR3 reads CASSPPGLAGFADTQYF. The CDR3 region has the DNA TGTGCCAGCAGCCCTCCCGGACTAGCGGGGTTCGCAGATACGCAGTATTTT.

This clonotype was recorded a few times. The rearrangement joins TRBV7-9 to TRBJ2-1; D is uncertain. This CDR3 is built from 13 residues. The germline V gene has CDR1 SEHNR and CDR2 FQNEAQ (reference sequence). V was cut by 5 bases and J by 8 bases, with 13 bases left in between. DNA for the CDR3: TGTGCCAGCAGCGAGACGACCGTCTATGAGCAGTTCTTC. Translated: CASSETTVYEQFF.

This chain links TRBV15 with TRBJ2-1; 9 positions agree with TRBD2. The trim removed 4 bases at V and 8 bases at J, leaving 9 bases unmatched. Germline assignment: CDR1 LNHNV and CDR2 YYDKDF (reference sequence). CDR3 length: 15 amino acids. Written as DNA, the CDR3 is TGTGCCACCAGCACCTTAGCGGGGGCAAGGGATGAGCAGTTCTTC. Translating gives CATSTLAGARDEQFF.

The chain joins TRBV29-1 to TRBJ2-7, with no clear D. The CDR3 loop spans 12 amino acids. V was shortened by 4 bases and J by 2 bases, with 9 bases between the two germline ends. Germline CDR1 and CDR2: SQVTM and ANQGSEA. The CDR3 DNA follows: TGCAGCGTTGGAAAGGGAACCTACGAGCAGTACTTC. Its translation: CSVGKGTYEQYF.

This clonotype was found many times. The chain recombines TRBV18 with TRBJ1-1; no clear D gene. This CDR3 comprises 13 residues. In germline, CDR1 is KGHSH, CDR2 LQKENI. V shed 3 bases and J shed 0 bases, with 5 bases lying between them. CDR3 nucleotide sequence: TGTGCCAGCTCACCGGGGTTGAACACTGAAGCTTTCTTT. Its protein is CASSPGLNTEAFF.

The rearrangement links TRBV12-3 or TRBV12-4 to TRBJ1-5; D uncertain. CDR3 length equals 12 residues. V was shortened by 5 bases and J by 8 bases, with 10 bases between the two germline ends. In DNA, the CDR3 is TGTGCCAGCAGTCTCAGTTATAAGCCCCAGCATTTT. Translating gives CASSLSYKPQHF.

The table lists this clonotype with a few counts. The chain links TRBV24-1 to TRBJ1-5, with unresolved D. Deletions cut 3 bases from V and 0 bases from J, with 5 bases between. Germline-derived CDR1 and CDR2 are KGHDR and SFDVKD. CDR3 size: 14 residues. The CDR3 nucleotides read TGTGCCACCAGTGATCGAAATAGCAATCAGCCCCAGCATTTT. Encoded protein: CATSDRNSNQPQHF.

This clonotype was observed a handful of times. This sequence joins TRBV10-3 and TRBJ2-3; D is possibly TRBD2 (6 bases). There are 13 residues in the CDR3. Trimming removed 6 bases from V and 0 bases from J, with 7 bases in between. Germline loops: CDR1 ENHRY, CDR2 SYGVKD. CDR3 in amino acids: CAIRGTSTDTQYF. The CDR3 region has the DNA TGTGCCATCAGGGGGACTAGCACAGATACGCAGTATTTT.

This rearrangement joins TRBV20-1 to TRBJ2-3; 7 nucleotides match TRBD1. CDR3 length equals 11 residues. Germline CDR1 reads DFQATT; CDR2 reads SNEGSKA (reference sequence). The V gene end was trimmed by 6 bases and the J gene end by 7 bases; junction bases not matched to a gene: 4. This chain's CDR3 is CSANRGYTQYF. The CDR3 region has the DNA TGCAGTGCAAACAGGGGCTATACGCAGTATTTT.

V gene TRBV5-1 combines with J gene TRBJ1-1; a weak D match, TRBD1 (6 bases). Trimming pared 0 bases from V and 1 base from J, leaving 7 bases between. CDR3 size: 14 residues. Germline loops: CDR1 SGHRS, CDR2 YFSETQ. The CDR3 region is CASSLDRANTEAFF. The CDR3 region has the DNA TGCGCCAGCAGCTTGGACAGGGCGAACACTGAAGCTTTCTTT.

This clonotype was recorded a few times. CDR3 region: CASSHRGWNTEAFF. The CDR3 nucleotides read TGTGCCAGCAGCCATAGGGGCTGGAACACTGAAGCTTTCTTT. This chain uses TRBV14 with TRBJ1-1; TRBD1 is a possible D gene (5 bases). Germline CDR1 SGHDN, CDR2 FVKESK. The CDR3 covers 14 residues. Trimming took off 3 bases at V and 1 base at J, with 9 bases between the two ends.

This clonotype occurred a few times. CDR3 nucleotide sequence: TGCAGCTCTTACAGGGGCGGCACTGAAGCTTTCTTT. It encodes CSSYRGGTEAFF. The chain uses TRBV29-1 and TRBJ1-1; 7 bases match TRBD1. The CDR3 consists of 12 residues. The germline V gene encodes CDR1 SQVTM and CDR2 ANQGSEA. V lost 8 bases, J lost 4 bases, and 7 bases stayed unmatched.

The V gene is TRBV7-7, the J gene TRBJ1-4; no reliable D call. CDR3 size: 13 residues. Germline CDR1 and CDR2: SSHAT and FNYEAQ (reference sequence). CDR3 DNA: TGTGCTAGCGGCTTAAACTCCGGGGAAAAACTGTTTTTT. Its translation is CASGLNSGEKLFF.

This clonotype was seen a handful of times. The DNA of the CDR3 is TGTGCCAGCAGCCTCAACGCTGGGGCCAACGTCCTGACTTTC. Translation gives CASSLNAGANVLTF. V is TRBV9 and J is TRBJ2-6; D not certain. Trimming removed 4 bases from V and 2 bases from J, with 7 bases in between. Germline CDR1 and CDR2: SGDLS and YYNGEE. There are 14 residues in the CDR3.

The table lists this clonotype with a few counts. The V gene is TRBV30, the J gene TRBJ2-7; maybe TRBD2 (5 bases). This CDR3 spans 12 amino acids. CDR1 is GTSNPN and CDR2 is SVGIG in the germline V gene (reference sequence). V lost 3 bases and J 3 bases, leaving 9 bases between the germline ends. The CDR3, as DNA: TGTGCCTGGAGCTCTGAGGGCTACGAGCAGTACTTC. It translates to CAWSSEGYEQYF. The entire variable domain, with the rest obtained from reference TRBV30 and TRBJ2-7, is as follows: SQTIHQWPATLVQPVGSPLSLECTVEGTSNPNLYWYRQAAGRGLQLLFYSVGIGQISSEVPQNLSASRPQDRQFILSSKKLLLSDSGFYLCAWSSEGYEQYFGPGTRLTVT.